This T cell receptor (beta chain) was captured in a study of T cells and copy number aberrations in small-cell lung cancer. Limited-stage small-cell lung cancer patients underwent surgery between about 2007 and 2021. Study observations and caveats: Versus adjacent lung, tumor T-cell richness and clonality were lower; density nonsignificantly.

The CDR3 is 13 residues long. V lost 0 bases and J lost 8, with 7 bases in between. The germline CDR1 and CDR2 sequences are LGHNA and YSLEER. As regards this clone: Its antigen is not identified.

Sequenced by immunoSEQ multiplex PCR; TCRdb stores in-frame clones only, minus some. This table holds around 1,300 clones, around 85% found once. The receptor comes from a woman in her forties or fifties with small cell lung cancer. Sequenced sample: tumor tissue. The genes are TRBV4-3 and TRBJ1-4; D ambiguous. CDR3 protein: CASSQDYGEKLFF. CDR3 DNA sequence: TGCGCCAGCAGCCAAGATTATGGAGAAAAACTGTTTTTT.